This T cell receptor (beta chain) was captured by sequencing in a study of blood T cell repertoires in COVID-19 (dated by TCRdb to between 2020 and 2021). Regarding the study in general: Samples covering the acute and convalescent phases of COVID-19 were provided by collaborators in the United States, Italy and Spain. Samples were obtained from the ongoing ImmuneRACE study (first 160 participants) and from some 1,300 subjects provided by 6 global collaborators. The sample metadata nearly always contained a de-identified subject ID, COVID-19 status, age in years and sex. The repertoires were released in a freely available public database meant as a resource for research on the immune response to SARS-CoV-2. HLA class I and class II types, where available, came from metadata supplied by the sample provider rather than from assay-based typing. Deeply sampled blood TCRbeta repertoires from subjects exposed to, actively infected with, or recovered from COVID-19 were included in the dataset. The prospective study material was composed of cDNA or gDNA derived from T cells, B-cell-depleted T cells, or PBMCs. Broad study findings and their caveats: Clinical and demographic metadata were provided uncurated, with the amount varying by source and participant.

The CDR3 runs 15 amino acids, cysteine and phenylalanine included. Just CDR3 DNA is preserved here, 45 bases in frame from base 1. For CDR1 and CDR2, the germline V gene lists SGHTA and FQGNSA. The V and J ends are trimmed by 5 bases and 1 base, leaving 12 bases between them. Each collaborating institution followed its own protocols to collect whole blood in K2EDTA tubes. For TCRbeta analysis, collaborators shipped samples as frozen whole blood, isolated PBMCs, or DNA extracted from either of those sample types. A word on this clone: No cognate antigen has been identified for it. No much larger clone exists at a distance of one base, and base qualities are not known.

The immunoSEQ Assay, a bias-controlled multiplex PCR, was used to amplify TCRbeta CDR3 regions from genomic DNA. In the source study's methods: Within the assay, amplification of reference gene primers was used to estimate how many nucleated cells each sample contained. Sequence reads were collapsed and filtered to measure the absolute abundance of every unique TCRbeta CDR3 rearrangement. Productive Simpson clonality was computed per sample as the square root of Simpson's diversity index over productive rearrangements. TCRdb carries this immuneACCESS record with in-frame sequences only. Its versions omit some clonotypes, under half of them owing to an unresolved V gene in the studies checked, with the rest unexplained. Clonal size and the V and J genes are those of that table, whereas D and trimming came from the DNA. The sample yields 150,000 or so clones; 70% to 90% were counted once. The ten largest make up approximately 10% of the sample.

The sequenced sample was peripheral blood. Recombination connected TRBV7-2 to TRBJ1-5; the D gene cannot be resolved reliably. The receptor comes from a human donor in a cohort sampled during active COVID-19. DNA sequence: TGTGCCAGCAGCCCCGGTGAGGTGAGCAATCAGCCCCAGCATTTT. It specifies CASSPGEVSNQPQHF.